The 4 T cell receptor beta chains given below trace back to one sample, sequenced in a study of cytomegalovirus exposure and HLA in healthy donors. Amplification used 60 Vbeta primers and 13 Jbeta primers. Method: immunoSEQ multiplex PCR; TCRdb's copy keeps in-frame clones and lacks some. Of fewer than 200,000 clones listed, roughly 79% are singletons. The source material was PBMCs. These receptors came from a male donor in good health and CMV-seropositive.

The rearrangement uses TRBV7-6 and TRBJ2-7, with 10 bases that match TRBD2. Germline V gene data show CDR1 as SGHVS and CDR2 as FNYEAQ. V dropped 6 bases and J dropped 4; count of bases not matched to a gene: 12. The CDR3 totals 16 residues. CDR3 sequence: CASRSGGPSGGYEQYF. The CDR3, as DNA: TGTGCCAGCAGATCAGGGGGGCCTAGCGGGGGATACGAGCAGTACTTC. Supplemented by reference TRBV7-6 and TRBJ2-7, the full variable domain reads GAGVSQSPRYKVTKRGQDVALRCDPISGHVSLYWYRQALGQGPEFLTYFNYEAQQDKSGLPNDRFSAERPEGSISTLTIQRTEQRDSAMYRCASRSGGPSGGYEQYFGPGTRLTVT.

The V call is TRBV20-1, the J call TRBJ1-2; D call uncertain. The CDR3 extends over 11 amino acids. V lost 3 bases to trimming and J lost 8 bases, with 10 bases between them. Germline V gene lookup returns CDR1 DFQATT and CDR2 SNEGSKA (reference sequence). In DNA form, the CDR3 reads TGCAGTGCTAGCTCCCGGGAGGGCTACACCTTC. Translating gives CSASSREGYTF.

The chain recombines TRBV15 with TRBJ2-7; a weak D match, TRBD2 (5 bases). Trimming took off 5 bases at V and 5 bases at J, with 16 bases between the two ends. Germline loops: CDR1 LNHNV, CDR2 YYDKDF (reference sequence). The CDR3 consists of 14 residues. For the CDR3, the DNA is TGTGCCACCAGCGATCCCCCGGAGGCCCACGAGCAGTACTTC. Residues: CATSDPPEAHEQYF. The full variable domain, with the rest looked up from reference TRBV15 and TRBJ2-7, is DAMVIQNPRYQVTQFGKPVTLSCSQTLNHNVMYWYQQKSSQAPKLLFHYYDKDFNNEADTPDNFQSRRPNTSFCFLDIRSPGLGDTAMYLCATSDPPEAHEQYFGPGTRLTVT.

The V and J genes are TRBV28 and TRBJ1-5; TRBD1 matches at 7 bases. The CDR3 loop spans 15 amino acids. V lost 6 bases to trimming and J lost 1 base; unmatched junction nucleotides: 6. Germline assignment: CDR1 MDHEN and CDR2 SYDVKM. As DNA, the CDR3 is TGTGCCAGCAGAAACAGGGGCGGGAGCAATCAGCCCCAGCATTTT. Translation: CASRNRGGSNQPQHF.